This entry is about one T cell receptor (beta chain). The data were taken from a study of T cells in narcolepsy. Measured with immunoSEQ multiplex PCR; TCRdb has only the in-frame clones, and not every one. In the table there are 35,000 to 40,000 clones, around 85% of which are singletons. The ends were cut back, 0 bases at V and 0 bases at J, with 4 bases in the middle. The CDR3 loop spans 13 amino acids. Germline V gene lookup returns CDR1 SGHNT and CDR2 YYREEE (reference sequence). The chain carries TRBV5-4 and TRBJ2-7; D is unresolved. The receptor's source is a human donor with narcolepsy. The sequenced material came from CD45RA- memory CD4+ T cells from PBMCs. In nucleotides, the CDR3 is TGTGCCAGCAGCTTGGTGTCCTCCTACGAGCAGTACTTC. Protein sequence: CASSLVSSYEQYF.